These T cell receptor beta chains were read from a single sample in a study of blood T cell repertoires in COVID-19. Only in-frame clones appear in the TCRdb table, and some are missing; sequencing was by immunoSEQ multiplex PCR. The sample has about 200,000 clones; around four fifths are singletons. What was sequenced was peripheral blood. These receptors came from a man between 60 and 70 years old with COVID-19, enrolled during active disease. CDR3s include the opening cysteine and the closing phenylalanine or tryptophan. D genes are given only for firm matches. Clone size, where shown, is once, few, many, or a class for clones that have expanded.

CATSRDSGSRYNEQFF | TGTGCCACCAGCAGGGATAGCGGGAGTCGGTACAATGAGCAGTTCTTC | TRBD2 | TRBV15 | - | TRBJ2-1
CASSYSGTGNQPQHF | TGTGCCAGCAGTTACTCAGGGACAGGGAATCAGCCCCAGCATTTT | TRBD1 | TRBV6-5 | - | TRBJ1-5
CASRQEGTQYF | TGTGCCAGCAGACAGGAGGGGACCCAGTACTTC | - | TRBV2 | - | TRBJ2-5
CASSATGIYEQYF | TGTGCCAGCAGCGCCACAGGGATCTACGAGCAGTACTTC | - | TRBV7-3 | - | TRBJ2-7
CASSLTGNEQFF | TGTGCCAGCAGTTTAACGGGGAATGAGCAGTTCTTC | - | TRBV12-3/TRBV12-4 | - | TRBJ2-1
CASSQGDRDNYEQYF | TGCGCCAGCAGCCAAGGGGACAGGGACAACTACGAGCAGTACTTC | TRBD1 | TRBV4-3 | - | TRBJ2-7
CASSWVRQGADEQYF | TGCGCCAGCAGTTGGGTCCGGCAGGGGGCAGACGAGCAGTACTTC | TRBD1 | TRBV5-1 | - | TRBJ2-7
CAWSQGLAGGGDTQYF | TGTGCCTGGAGCCAGGGACTAGCGGGAGGGGGAGATACGCAGTATTTT | TRBD2 | TRBV30 | few | TRBJ2-3
CASRGKGTGKSYNEQFF | TGCGCCAGCCGGGGGAAGGGGACAGGGAAGTCCTACAATGAGCAGTTCTTC | TRBD1 | TRBV4-1 | - | TRBJ2-1
CASSSRQGLPMGYTF | TGTGCCAGCAGTTCCCGACAGGGGCTTCCTATGGGTTACACCTTC | TRBD1 | TRBV6-5 | - | TRBJ1-2
CASSMRGTAQETQYF | TGTGCCAGTAGTATGAGGGGGACAGCACAAGAGACCCAGTACTTC | TRBD1 | TRBV19 | - | TRBJ2-5
CASSLTGLRGEAFF | TGTGCCAGCAGTCTCACAGGGTTAAGAGGTGAAGCTTTCTTT | - | TRBV6-4 | - | TRBJ1-1
CASSSSGLKQFF | TGTGCCAGCAGCTCTAGCGGGTTAAAGCAGTTCTTC | TRBD2 | TRBV7-7 | - | TRBJ2-1
CASSFSGGISYEQYF | TGTGCCAGCAGCTTCTCAGGGGGCATATCCTACGAGCAGTACTTC | TRBD1 | TRBV11-1 | - | TRBJ2-7
CASSQMARMNTEAFF | TGCGCCAGCAGCCAAATGGCTCGCATGAACACTGAAGCTTTCTTT | - | TRBV4-3 | - | TRBJ1-1
CASTGQGWTEAFF | TGTGCCAGCACCGGACAGGGGTGGACTGAAGCTTTCTTT | TRBD1 | TRBV28 | - | TRBJ1-1
CATSDRQQGLTDTQYF | TGTGCCACCAGTGACCGACAGCAGGGGCTCACAGATACGCAGTATTTT | - | TRBV24-1 | - | TRBJ2-3
CASTPPGNTEAFF | TGTGCCAGCACCCCCCCAGGGAACACTGAAGCTTTCTTT | - | TRBV6-5 | few | TRBJ1-1
CASSLELAGHYGYTF | TGTGCCAGCAGCTTAGAGCTAGCAGGCCACTATGGCTACACCTTC | - | TRBV7-2 | - | TRBJ1-2
CASSGWDSSNTEAFF | TGTGCCAGCAGCGGTTGGGACAGCTCGAACACTGAAGCTTTCTTT | TRBD1 | TRBV7-8 | - | TRBJ1-1
CASTLPGLQNYEQYF | TGTGCCAGCACTCTCCCGGGACTGCAGAACTACGAGCAGTACTTC | - | TRBV28 | - | TRBJ2-7
CASSPTGPRDQPQHF | TGTGCCAGCTCACCAACAGGGCCCAGGGATCAGCCCCAGCATTTT | - | TRBV18 | - | TRBJ1-5
CASSHGTASTDTQYF | TGTGCCAGCAGCCACGGGACAGCGAGCACAGATACGCAGTATTTT | TRBD1 | TRBV3-1/TRBV3-2 | - | TRBJ2-3
CSVVLDRVREQYF | TGCAGCGTTGTACTGGACAGGGTACGCGAGCAGTACTTC | TRBD1 | TRBV29-1 | - | TRBJ2-7
CASRLDTALPSPLHF | TGCGCCAGCAGGCTTGACACCGCTCTCCCCTCACCCCTCCACTTT | - | TRBV4-1 | - | TRBJ1-6
CASSLVGAKNTEAFF | TGTGCCAGCAGTTTAGTGGGGGCAAAGAACACTGAAGCTTTCTTT | - | TRBV27 | - | TRBJ1-1
CASSPRGTYNSPLHF | TGCGCCAGCAGCCCCCGGGGAACATATAATTCACCCCTCCACTTT | - | TRBV4-1 | once | TRBJ1-6
CAIRPGGTTDTQYF | TGTGCCATCAGACCAGGGGGAACCACAGATACGCAGTATTTT | TRBD1 | TRBV10-3 | - | TRBJ2-3
CASSLQGVTNTEAFF | TGTGCCAGCAGCTTACAGGGGGTCACGAACACTGAAGCTTTCTTT | TRBD1 | TRBV11-2 | - | TRBJ1-1
CASSPGLTSSYEQYF | TGTGCCAGCTCACCCGGTCTAACTAGTTCCTACGAGCAGTACTTC | - | TRBV18 | - | TRBJ2-7
CASSWGQGGNNEQFF | TGTGCCAGCAGCTGGGGACAGGGGGGTAACAATGAGCAGTTCTTC | TRBD1 | TRBV7-8 | - | TRBJ2-1
CASSGPGQGNEKLFF | TGTGCCAGCAGTGGACCGGGACAGGGAAATGAAAAACTGTTTTTT | TRBD1 | TRBV2 | - | TRBJ1-4
CASSLAAGQGPLYNEQFF | TGTGCCAGCAGCTTAGCGGCCGGACAGGGCCCCCTCTACAATGAGCAGTTCTTC | TRBD1 | TRBV7-9 | - | TRBJ2-1
CASSLQQGDYGYTF | TGTGCCAGCAGTTTACAACAGGGGGACTATGGCTACACCTTC | TRBD1 | TRBV28 | - | TRBJ1-2
CASSEQGQANTEAFF | TGTGCCAGCAGCGAGCAGGGACAGGCAAACACTGAAGCTTTCTTT | TRBD1 | TRBV9 | - | TRBJ1-1
CASSLGAGFSGNTIYF | TGTGCCAGCAGCTTAGGGGCGGGGTTCTCTGGAAACACCATATATTTT | - | TRBV7-2 | - | TRBJ1-3